What follows are 26 T cell receptor beta chains derived from one specimen sequenced in a study of OX40 agonist ivuxolimab in advanced cancers. Clones were read by immunoSEQ multiplex PCR, and TCRdb kept only the in-frame ones, dropping some. The sample contains roughly 25,000 clones, more than 70% of which appear only once. The sequenced sample was CD4+ or CD8+ T cells sorted from blood, obtained in a trial of the OX40 agonist ivuxolimab. The receptors derive from an adult with an advanced solid tumor such as melanoma, head and neck, liver or kidney cancer.

This rearrangement joins TRBV27 to TRBJ1-6; D gene ambiguous. This CDR3 is 15 amino acids long. V was pared by 0 bases and J by 4 bases, with 7 bases between. Germline V gene sequence: CDR1 MNHEY, CDR2 SMNVEV (reference sequence). Written as DNA, the CDR3 is TGTGCCAGCAGTTTATCGGATTTTTATAATTCACCCCTCCACTTT. Its translation: CASSLSDFYNSPLHF.

The chain recombines TRBV6-1 with TRBJ1-5; 9 positions match TRBD1. Germline CDR1 reads MNHNS; CDR2 reads SASEGT. V gave up 7 bases and J gave up 7 bases; unmatched junction bases: 11. The CDR3 has 15 amino acids. CDR3 sequence: CASMLGQGMGQPQHF. CDR3 bases: TGTGCCAGCATGCTAGGACAGGGGATGGGACAGCCCCAGCATTTT.

The V and J genes are TRBV5-4 and TRBJ2-3, with D unclear. V lost 4 bases, J lost 2 bases, and 20 bases lay in between. The CDR3 has 17 residues. The germline V gene encodes CDR1 SGHNT and CDR2 YYREEE (reference sequence). The CDR3 DNA reads as TGTGCCAGCAGCGGTGGCCCGGGTAGGGCTATCACAGATACGCAGTATTTT. It encodes CASSGGPGRAITDTQYF.

This chain uses TRBV25-1 with TRBJ2-7; 8 nucleotides agree with TRBD1. Germline V lookup: CDR1 MGHDK, CDR2 SYGVNS. J lost 6 bases, V lost 3 bases, and 13 bases had no gene match. This CDR3 contains 16 residues. CDR3 sequence (DNA): TGTGCCAGCAGTGAGCCCCCGAGACAGGGGAAAGGCGAGCAGTACTTC. Protein sequence: CASSEPPRQGKGEQYF.

The chain links TRBV7-9 to TRBJ2-2; no clear D. Germline values: CDR1 SEHNR, CDR2 FQNEAQ (reference sequence). The CDR3 extends over 13 amino acids. V gave up 0 bases and J gave up 4 bases, with 3 bases separating them. The CDR3 region is CASSLAITGELFF. The CDR3 bases are TGTGCCAGCAGCTTAGCGATCACCGGGGAGCTGTTTTTT.

The V call is TRBV6-4, the J call TRBJ1-1; D might be TRBD1 (5 bases). Germline V gene sequence: CDR1 MRHNA, CDR2 SNTAGT. V shed 6 bases and J shed 5 bases, with 16 bases lying between them. The CDR3 length is 14 residues. CDR3 nucleotide sequence: TGTGCCAGCAGGGACACATCAAGAGGGACTGAAGCTTTCTTT. Translation gives CASRDTSRGTEAFF.

This clone was seen a few times. V gene TRBV14 combines with J gene TRBJ2-3, with 12 bases aligning to TRBD2. In germline, CDR1 is SGHDN, CDR2 FVKESK. Germline trimming cut 4 bases from V and 2 bases from J; bases unmatched to any gene: 4. The CDR3 has 16 residues. The CDR3 region has the DNA TGTGCCAGCAGCCTGGGACTAGCGGGCCACACAGATACGCAGTATTTT. It yields the protein CASSLGLAGHTDTQYF.

This clone was seen more than once but under ten times. V gene TRBV19 combines with J gene TRBJ1-5; D is uncertain. Germline values: CDR1 LNHDA, CDR2 SQIVND (reference sequence). V lost 1 base and J 4 bases, leaving 8 bases between the germline ends. The CDR3 is 14 amino acids. The CDR3 spells CASSIGTPNQPQHF. The CDR3 DNA reads as TGTGCCAGTAGTATAGGTACACCAAATCAGCCCCAGCATTTT.

V gene TRBV10-3 combines with J gene TRBJ2-3; the match to TRBD1 covers 10 bases. CDR1 is ENHRY, CDR2 SYGVKD, per germline. The length of the CDR3 is 16 residues. J lost 5 bases, V lost 10 bases, and 15 bases had no gene match. In nucleotides, the CDR3 is TGTGCCAGCAGACCGAGTAGACAGGGGGCCTTAGATACGCAGTATTTT. Translating it yields CASRPSRQGALDTQYF.

This clone came up once. The chain is built from TRBV5-6 and TRBJ2-2; TRBD2 aligns across 13 bases. J lost 7 bases, V lost 3 bases, and 15 bases had no gene match. This CDR3 has 19 amino acids. Germline CDR1 is SGHDT and CDR2 is YYEEEE. CDR3 nucleotide sequence: TGTGCCAGCAGCTCCCCCCCCCGACTAGCGGGGGGCCAGGGCGGGGAGCTGTTTTTT. Translated: CASSSPPRLAGGQGGELFF. The whole variable domain, remainder taken from reference TRBV5-6 and TRBJ2-2, is DAGVTQSPTHLIKTRGQQVTLRCSPKSGHDTVSWYQQALGQGPQFIFQYYEEEERQRGNFPDRFSGHQFPNYSSELNVNALLLGDSALYLCASSSPPRLAGGQGGELFFGEGSRLTVL.

V usage is TRBV14 and J usage is TRBJ2-1, with D possibly being TRBD1 (6 bases). Germline CDR1 SGHDN, CDR2 FVKESK. CDR3 length: 15 amino acids. V dropped 4 bases and J dropped 3 bases, with 13 bases sitting between them. CDR3 loop: CASSLTGPLYNEQFF. CDR3 in DNA: TGTGCCAGCAGCCTCACAGGGCCCCTCTACAATGAGCAGTTCTTC.

In DNA form, the CDR3 reads TGTGCCAGCAGGAGGACAGGGCTCGCAGATACGCAGTATTTT. It codes for CASRRTGLADTQYF. The chain recombines TRBV6-5 with TRBJ2-3; the match to TRBD1 covers 8 bases. Germline CDR1 and CDR2: MNHEY and SVGAGI. The CDR3 loop spans 14 amino acids. J lost 4 bases, V lost 6 bases, and 6 bases had no gene match.

This chain's CDR3 is CAWSRLHGKNIQYF. The CDR3 bases are TGTGCCTGGAGCCGACTGCACGGTAAAAACATTCAGTACTTC. V and J are TRBV30 and TRBJ2-4; D gene uncertain. Germline CDR1 reads GTSNPN; CDR2 reads SVGIG (reference sequence). The ends were cut back, 3 bases at V and 4 bases at J, with 13 bases in the middle. This CDR3 contains 14 residues.

The chain employs TRBV19 and TRBJ1-5; 7 bases fit TRBD1. V shed 6 bases and J 6 bases; nucleotides not matched to a gene: 11. Germline assignment: CDR1 LNHDA and CDR2 SQIVND (reference sequence). The CDR3 covers 15 residues. CDR3 residues: CASRGLEGAFQPQHF. The CDR3 DNA follows: TGTGCCAGTAGGGGTTTGGAGGGGGCATTTCAGCCCCAGCATTTT.

The gene calls are TRBV7-9 and TRBJ1-1; no reliable D call. CDR1 is SEHNR, CDR2 FQNEAQ, per germline (reference sequence). Trimming took off 0 bases at V and 8 bases at J, with 19 bases between the two ends. CDR3 length: 16 residues. The CDR3 region has the DNA TGTGCCAGCAGCTTAGCGTTGGGCGGGGAGGGTCCAGAAGCTTTCTTT. It yields the protein CASSLALGGEGPEAFF. The entire variable domain, with the rest obtained from reference TRBV7-9 and TRBJ1-1, is as follows: DTGVSQNPRHKITKRGQNVTFRCDPISEHNRLYWYRQTLGQGPEFLTYFQNEAQLEKSRLLSDRFSAERPKGSFSTLEIQRTEQGDSAMYLCASSLALGGEGPEAFFGQGTRLTVV.

V is TRBV7-8 and J is TRBJ1-5; a weak D match, TRBD1 (5 bases). The CDR3 spans 14 residues. Per germline, CDR1 SGHVS and CDR2 FQNEAQ. V dropped 0 bases and J dropped 7 bases, with 10 bases sitting between them. The CDR3 region has the DNA TGTGCCAGCAGCTTAGCCGGGACGACGCAGCCCCAGCATTTT. Amino acids: CASSLAGTTQPQHF.

Written as DNA, the CDR3 is TGTGCCAGCAGTGATTCCCGCGCTGGAAACACCATATATTTT. Translating gives CASSDSRAGNTIYF. The J gene is TRBJ1-3, the V gene TRBV2; no definite D call. The V gene's germline CDR1 is SNHLY and CDR2 FYNNEI. This CDR3 region has 14 residues. V was clipped by 3 bases and J by 2 bases, with 8 bases between them.

This clone has only a few counts. This chain's CDR3 is CASSSQAGGGYTF. In DNA form, the CDR3 reads TGTGCCAGCAGCTCACAGGCCGGGGGTGGCTACACCTTC. The chain couples TRBV7-3 to TRBJ1-2; TRBD1 is a possible D gene (5 bases). V lost 4 bases and J 7 bases, leaving 13 bases between the germline ends. CDR3 length: 13 amino acids. Germline V CDR1 and CDR2: SGHTA, FQGTGA.

This clone was observed a single time. The chain combines TRBV5-1 with TRBJ2-2, with TRBD2 as a possible D gene (5 bases). Trimming cost V 0 bases and J 5 bases, with 14 bases left between them. Germline V gene sequence: CDR1 SGHRS, CDR2 YFSETQ. This CDR3 has 16 amino acids. The DNA of the CDR3 is TGCGCCAGCAGCTTGGGAGCTGGAGGAAGTACCGGGGAGCTGTTTTTT. Amino acids: CASSLGAGGSTGELFF.

The chain links TRBV5-1 to TRBJ2-1; D may match TRBD1 or TRBD2 (5 bases each). The CDR3 is 16 amino acids. The ends were cut back, 2 bases at V and 0 bases at J, with 12 bases in the middle. Germline CDR1 SGHRS, CDR2 YFSETQ. CDR3 sequence: CASSFQPGSSYNEQFF. CDR3 nucleotides: TGCGCCAGCAGCTTCCAACCAGGGAGCTCCTACAATGAGCAGTTCTTC.

The rearrangement links TRBV11-2 to TRBJ1-1, with 9 positions matching TRBD1. Germline CDR1 is SGHAT and CDR2 is FQNNGV. This CDR3 contains 14 residues. J lost 6 bases, V lost 5 bases, and 7 bases had no gene match. CDR3 coding DNA: TGTGCCAGCAGCACGACCCGGACAGGGGCTGAAGCTTTCTTT. Its translation: CASSTTRTGAEAFF.

This clone was seen more than once but under ten times. The chain joins TRBV7-9 to TRBJ1-1; 9 nucleotides line up with TRBD1. Germline-derived CDR1 and CDR2 are SEHNR and FQNEAQ (reference sequence). V was pared by 5 bases and J by 8 bases, with 9 bases of the junction left unmatched. There are 14 residues in the CDR3. CDR3 region: CASSKGQGIFEAFF. The CDR3 DNA sequence: TGTGCCAGCAGCAAGGGACAGGGTATATTCGAAGCTTTCTTT.

This chain uses TRBV18 with TRBJ1-2; tentative D call: TRBD1 (5 bases). CDR1 is KGHSH and CDR2 is LQKENI in the germline V gene. Trimming removed 0 bases from V and 4 bases from J, with 15 bases in between. The CDR3 length is 16 residues. DNA for the CDR3: TGTGCCAGCTCACCACCGTCGACAGCCCTCTTCTATGGCTACACCTTC. Translating gives CASSPPSTALFYGYTF.

Notes on this clone: Other DNA sequences in the same sample also yield this CDR3. The genes are TRBV10-2 and TRBJ1-1; TRBD1 agrees at 7 bases. Per germline, CDR1 WSHSY and CDR2 SAAADI. V trimming: 2 bases; J trimming: 6 bases; junction bases outside the gene matches: 6. This CDR3 contains 14 residues. Here the CDR3 reads CASSETGQSSEAFF. Here the CDR3 DNA reads TGCGCCAGCAGTGAGACGGGACAGTCCTCTGAAGCTTTCTTT.

V and J are TRBV4-2 and TRBJ2-1, with 9 positions matching TRBD2. This CDR3 spans 15 amino acids. CDR1 is LGHNA and CDR2 is YNFKEQ in the germline V gene. The trim removed 0 bases at V and 7 bases at J, leaving 4 bases unmatched. The CDR3 region is CASSQDGRGGNEQFF. The CDR3, as DNA: TGTGCCAGCAGCCAAGATGGGCGGGGGGGAAATGAGCAGTTCTTC.

The DNA of the CDR3 is TGTGCCAGCAGCTCGACCGGGACTAGCGGGGGAGAGACCCAGTACTTC. Translation gives CASSSTGTSGGETQYF. The gene calls are TRBV7-8 and TRBJ2-5, with 14 bases matching TRBD2. Trimming at V came to 4 bases and at J to 4 bases, leaving 5 bases not matched to a gene. Germline CDR1 is SGHVS and CDR2 is FQNEAQ. This CDR3 has 16 residues.